Below are 23 T cell receptor beta chains sequenced from a single sample in a study of patients and donors after allogeneic stem cell transplantation. One entry per CDR3 protein results from TCRdb running MiXCR on the RT-PCR reads. The sample lists about 72,000 distinct CDR3 sequences; more than 25% were seen once. Sequencing was performed on blood, either unsorted or a sorted T cell fraction (not recorded which). These receptors all stem from a human donor who was either an allogeneic HSCT recipient or a stem cell or donor lymphocyte infusion donor (not recorded which). It is not recorded whose cells these are; they may come from a transplant donor.

This clonotype occurred a few times. This sequence joins TRBV4-1 and TRBJ1-5, with D tentatively TRBD1 (5 bases). Germline CDR1 MGHRA, CDR2 YSYEKL. The CDR3 runs to 16 residues. V was pared by 1 base and J by 1 base, with 11 bases between. The CDR3 DNA follows: TGCGCCAGCAGCCAAGTTGGGGGGTTAAGCAATCAGCCCCAGCATTTT. As protein: CASSQVGGLSNQPQHF.

This clonotype was seen only a few times. The chain links TRBV7-9 to TRBJ2-7, with 9 bases aligning to TRBD1. V lost 5 bases and J lost 4; bases outside the gene matches: 6. The CDR3 is made up of 14 amino acids. Germline lookup yields CDR1 SEHNR and CDR2 FQNEAQ (reference sequence). CDR3 nucleotide sequence: TGTGCCAGCAGCCTAACAGGGGGCAGGTACGAGCAGTACTTC. Its protein is CASSLTGGRYEQYF. Complete variable domain (other parts from reference TRBV7-9 and TRBJ2-7): DTGVSQNPRHKITKRGQNVTFRCDPISEHNRLYWYRQTLGQGPEFLTYFQNEAQLEKSRLLSDRFSAERPKGSFSTLEIQRTEQGDSAMYLCASSLTGGRYEQYFGPGTRLTVT.

This clonotype showed up just a few times. The J gene is TRBJ2-5, the V gene TRBV9; D call uncertain. The CDR3 sequence is 13 residues long. The ends were cut back, 1 base at V and 5 bases at J, with 9 bases in the middle. Germline loops: CDR1 SGDLS, CDR2 YYNGEE. CDR3 in amino acids: CASSVWEQETQYF. The CDR3 region has the DNA TGTGCCAGCAGCGTATGGGAACAGGAGACCCAGTACTTC.

This chain links TRBV20-1 with TRBJ2-3; no clear D. Trimming removed 5 bases from V and 1 base from J, with 7 bases in between. CDR1 and CDR2 (germline): DFQATT, SNEGSKA (reference sequence). The CDR3 contains 12 residues. CDR3 loop: CSAHKGTDTQYF. DNA of the CDR3: TGCAGTGCTCACAAGGGCACAGATACGCAGTATTTT.

This clonotype has a handful of counts. The chain recombines TRBV7-9 with TRBJ1-1; D not resolved. This CDR3 region has 14 residues. Trimming shortened V by 3 bases and J by 3 bases, and 11 bases separated the two germline ends. The germline CDR1 and CDR2 sequences are SEHNR and FQNEAQ (reference sequence). The CDR3 sequence is CASSFGPPDTEAFF. For the CDR3, the DNA is TGTGCCAGCAGCTTCGGTCCGCCGGACACTGAAGCTTTCTTT.

This clonotype appeared a single time. The chain employs TRBV7-2 and TRBJ2-5, with D maybe TRBD2 (5 bases). Germline CDR1 is SGHTA and CDR2 is FQGNSA. The CDR3 runs to 14 residues. The V end lost 5 bases, the J end lost 3 bases, and 13 bases lay between the germline ends. CDR3 sequence reads: CASSPPPGKETQYF. The CDR3 DNA reads TGTGCCAGCAGCCCCCCCCCGGGAAAAGAGACCCAGTACTTC.

This clonotype was picked up a small number of times. The chain recombines TRBV6-5 with TRBJ1-6, with 9 bases that match TRBD1. The germline CDR1 and CDR2 sequences are MNHEY and SVGAGI. V shed 5 bases, J shed 10 bases, and the junction held 9 bases outside the gene matches. The CDR3 spans 15 residues. The CDR3, as DNA: TGTGCCAGCAGTACGACCGGGACAGGGAAGTCACCCCTCCACTTT. Its translation: CASSTTGTGKSPLHF.

The V and J genes are TRBV5-1 and TRBJ1-2; maybe TRBD1 (6 bases). The V end was cut by 0 bases, the J end by 4 bases, with 10 bases between. Germline assignment: CDR1 SGHRS and CDR2 YFSETQ. The CDR3 loop spans 14 amino acids. This CDR3 reads CASSLVQGFYGYTF. The CDR3, as DNA: TGCGCCAGCAGCTTGGTACAGGGCTTCTATGGCTACACCTTC.

This clonotype was recorded a few times. The chain links TRBV5-1 to TRBJ2-2, with 7 bases identical to TRBD2. Per germline, CDR1 SGHRS and CDR2 YFSETQ. Unmatched junction bases numbered 10, after V lost 7 bases and J lost 1 base. The CDR3 runs to 16 residues. The CDR3 loop is CASGSPPGGNTGELFF. Here the CDR3 DNA reads TGCGCCAGCGGATCACCTCCGGGGGGGAACACCGGGGAGCTGTTTTTT.

The table lists this clonotype with many counts. This chain uses TRBV30 with TRBJ1-4, with D unclear. Trimming took 4 bases from V and 2 from J, leaving 11 bases between them. CDR1 is GTSNPN and CDR2 is SVGIG in the germline V gene (reference sequence). This CDR3 spans 14 amino acids. CDR3 in DNA: TGTGCCTGGACACGGACCGATACTAATGAAAAACTGTTTTTT. Its translation: CAWTRTDTNEKLFF.

This clonotype was observed a few times. The gene calls are TRBV19 and TRBJ1-1; TRBD1 matches 9 bases. This CDR3 is 15 amino acids long. V dropped 8 bases and J dropped 0; count of bases not matched to a gene: 7. CDR1 is LNHDA and CDR2 is SQIVND in the germline V gene (reference sequence). The CDR3 coding sequence is TGTGCCAGTGCCGGGACAGGGTTCATGAACACTGAAGCTTTCTTT. Translating it yields CASAGTGFMNTEAFF.

This clonotype was found a few times. The rearrangement joins TRBV27 to TRBJ2-3; 9 nucleotides agree with TRBD1. This CDR3 contains 14 residues. With 5 bases clipped from V and 6 bases from J, the junction kept 6 bases outside the gene matches. From germline, CDR1 is MNHEY and CDR2 SMNVEV (reference sequence). CDR3 loop: CASSLGQGFDTQYF. The DNA for the CDR3 is TGTGCCAGCAGTCTCGGACAGGGGTTCGATACGCAGTATTTT.

The V call is TRBV5-1, the J call TRBJ2-5, with TRBD2 identical over 12 bases. Trimming cost V 4 bases and J 1 base; bases outside gene matches: 5. The CDR3 runs 16 residues. Per germline, CDR1 SGHRS and CDR2 YFSETQ. This chain's CDR3 is CASSPPSGGVQETQYF. CDR3 bases: TGCGCCAGCAGCCCCCCTAGCGGGGGGGTCCAAGAGACCCAGTACTTC.

This clonotype has a handful of counts. The chain joins TRBV27 to TRBJ1-2; D is unresolved. From germline, CDR1 is MNHEY and CDR2 SMNVEV (reference sequence). The CDR3 runs 13 residues. V dropped 2 bases and J dropped 0 bases, with 4 bases sitting between them. This CDR3 is CASSLQANYGYTF. As DNA, the CDR3 is TGTGCCAGCAGTTTACAGGCTAACTATGGCTACACCTTC.

This clonotype was seen repeatedly, ten times or more. The chain couples TRBV21-1 to TRBJ1-2. TRBV21-1 is shown as a pseudogene. The CDR3 contains 14 residues. The CDR3 protein is CASSPRGPNYGYTF. CDR3 bases: TGTGCCAGCAGCCCCCGAGGCCCGAACTATGGCTACACCTTC.

This chain uses TRBV12-3 or TRBV12-4 with TRBJ1-1; tentative D call: TRBD1 (5 bases). The length of the CDR3 is 15 residues. V lost 1 base and J lost 10, with 19 bases in between. DNA of the CDR3: TGTGCCAGCAGTTTAGTCCAGGGTCGTCAGTTCCGAGCTTTCTTT. Amino acid sequence: CASSLVQGRQFRAFF.

The V gene is TRBV11-2, the J gene TRBJ1-2; D is possibly TRBD1 (6 bases). CDR1 is SGHAT, CDR2 FQNNGV, per germline. Trimming took 1 base from V and 1 from J, leaving 22 bases between them. This CDR3 is 19 amino acids long. The CDR3 loop is CASSLAFQRAGAFNYGYTF. The CDR3 nucleotides are TGTGCCAGCAGCTTAGCTTTCCAGCGGGCAGGGGCTTTTAACTATGGCTACACCTTC.

This clonotype was seen a few times. The chain uses TRBV12-3 or TRBV12-4 and TRBJ2-2; weak D call: TRBD2 (6 bases). The V and J ends lost 1 base and 8 bases respectively, with 14 bases between them. This CDR3 has 15 amino acids. The CDR3 loop reads CASSLVGQAGGELFF. As DNA, the CDR3 is TGTGCCAGCAGTTTAGTGGGCCAGGCGGGAGGGGAGCTGTTTTTT.

The chain carries TRBV12-3 or TRBV12-4 and TRBJ1-5; D not resolved. The CDR3 covers 15 residues. The germline V and J ends were trimmed by 5 bases and 1 base, with 12 bases remaining between them. The CDR3 is CASSGLGLSNQPQHF. In DNA form, the CDR3 reads TGTGCCAGCAGTGGACTTGGTTTGAGCAATCAGCCCCAGCATTTT.

This clonotype was observed once. The gene calls are TRBV18 and TRBJ1-1, with unresolved D. V lost 3 bases and J 6 bases, leaving 11 bases between the germline ends. Germline V gene lookup returns CDR1 KGHSH and CDR2 LQKENI. This CDR3 has 13 amino acids. The CDR3 loop is CASSPPQFAEAFF. CDR3 nucleotide sequence: TGTGCCAGCTCACCTCCCCAGTTCGCTGAAGCTTTCTTT. Using reference TRBV18 and TRBJ1-1 for the parts outside the CDR3, the full variable domain is NAGVMQNPRHLVRRRGQEARLRCSPMKGHSHVYWYRQLPEEGLKFMVYLQKENIIDESGMPKERFSAEFPKEGPSILRIQQVVRGDSAAYFCASSPPQFAEAFFGQGTRLTVV.

This clonotype was found a few times. The chain couples TRBV12-3 or TRBV12-4 to TRBJ1-1; D is possibly TRBD1 (5 bases). The V end lost 0 bases, the J end lost 0 bases, and 14 bases lay between the germline ends. The CDR3 loop spans 17 amino acids. CDR3 sequence reads: CASSLARVSRVNTEAFF. The CDR3 DNA reads as TGTGCCAGCAGTTTAGCGAGAGTTTCCAGGGTGAACACTGAAGCTTTCTTT.

This clonotype has only a few counts. V gene TRBV4-3 combines with J gene TRBJ2-7; D is uncertain. Trimming pared 0 bases from V and 5 bases from J, leaving 8 bases between. The CDR3 length is 13 residues. The germline V gene encodes CDR1 LGHNA and CDR2 YSLEER. The CDR3 region is CASSQDRRDEQYF. The CDR3 region has the DNA TGCGCCAGCAGCCAAGATCGAAGGGACGAGCAGTACTTC.

In regard to this clonotype: A single base separates this from a much larger clone, so it may be a read error. It is likely a read error, because the conserved phenylalanine at the end of the CDR3 is missing. This chain uses TRBV11-3 with TRBJ1-1; 7 bases agree with TRBD1. Trimming cost V 2 bases and J 6 bases; bases outside gene matches: 0. The CDR3 contains 12 residues. Looked up from germline, CDR1 is SGHNT and CDR2 is YENEEA. In nucleotides, the CDR3 is TGTGCCAGCAGCTTACAGGGGGCTGAAGCTTTCTTG. It codes for CASSLQGAEAFL.